The present TCR beta chain was sequenced within a study of blood T cell repertoires in COVID-19. At the level of the study: COVID-19 samples collected from the United States, Italy and Spain covered acute and convalescent phases.

Enrolled through a virtual design, the participants were between about 18 and 100 years of age and came from 24 US areas. Each participant's cohort was designated according to participant-reported clinical history. Source study methods: Cell counts per sample came from amplifying reference gene primers. The assay was immunoSEQ multiplex PCR, and TCRdb's table has in-frame clones only and misses some. V and J calls and clone size are copied from that table; D and trimming were computed from the DNA. Counted here are roughly 420,000 clones, 88% occurring once; the ten biggest clones make up 0.95% to 1%. The CDR3 loop spans 15 amino acids. Germline V lookup: CDR1 MNHEY, CDR2 SVGAGI. Unmatched junction bases numbered 7, after V lost 7 bases and J lost 1 base.

The chain uses TRBV6-5 and TRBJ2-3, with TRBD2 matching 8 bases. This clonotype was obtained from a woman aged 30 to 39 with acute COVID-19. The specimen was PBMCs or T cells enriched from blood (not recorded which). For the CDR3, the DNA is TGTGCCAGCACCTTAGGCGGGGGGCGCACAGATACGCAGTATTTT. Translating gives CASTLGGGRTDTQYF.